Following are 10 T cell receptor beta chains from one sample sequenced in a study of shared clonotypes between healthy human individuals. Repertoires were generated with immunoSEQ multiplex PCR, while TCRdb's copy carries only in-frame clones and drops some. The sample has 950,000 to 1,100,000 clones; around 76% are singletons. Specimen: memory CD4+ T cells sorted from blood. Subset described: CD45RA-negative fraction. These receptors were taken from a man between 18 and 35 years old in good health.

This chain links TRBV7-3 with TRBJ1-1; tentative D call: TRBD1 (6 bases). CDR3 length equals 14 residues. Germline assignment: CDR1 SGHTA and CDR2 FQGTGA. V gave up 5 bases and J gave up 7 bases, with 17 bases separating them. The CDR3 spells CASSPSPGGVEAFF. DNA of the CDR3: TGTGCCAGCAGCCCATCCCCGGGGGGCGTTGAAGCTTTCTTT.

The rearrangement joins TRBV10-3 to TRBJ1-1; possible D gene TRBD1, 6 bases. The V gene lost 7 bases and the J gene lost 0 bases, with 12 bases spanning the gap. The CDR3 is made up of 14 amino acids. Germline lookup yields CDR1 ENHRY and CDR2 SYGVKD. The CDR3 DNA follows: TGTGCCATCACCTCGGGACACATGAACACTGAAGCTTTCTTT. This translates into CAITSGHMNTEAFF.

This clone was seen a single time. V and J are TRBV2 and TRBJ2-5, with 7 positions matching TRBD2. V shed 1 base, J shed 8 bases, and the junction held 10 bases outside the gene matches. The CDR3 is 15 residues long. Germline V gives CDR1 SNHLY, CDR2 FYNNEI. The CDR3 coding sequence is TGTGCCAGCAGTGAAGAAGCGGGGCCCGTCGTTACCCAGTACTTC. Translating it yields CASSEEAGPVVTQYF.

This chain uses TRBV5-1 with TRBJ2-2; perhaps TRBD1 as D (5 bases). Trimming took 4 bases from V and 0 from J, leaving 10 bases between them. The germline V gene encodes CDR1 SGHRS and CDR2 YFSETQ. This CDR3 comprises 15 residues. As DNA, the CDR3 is TGCGCCAGCAGCGTGAAAGGGGCGAACACCGGGGAGCTGTTTTTT. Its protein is CASSVKGANTGELFF.

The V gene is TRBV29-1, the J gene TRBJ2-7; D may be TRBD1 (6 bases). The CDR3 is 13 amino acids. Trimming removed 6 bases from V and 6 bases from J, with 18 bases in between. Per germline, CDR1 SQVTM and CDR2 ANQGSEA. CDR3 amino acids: CSVSGHPVPEQYF. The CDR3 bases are TGCAGCGTCTCGGGACACCCCGTTCCCGAGCAGTACTTC.

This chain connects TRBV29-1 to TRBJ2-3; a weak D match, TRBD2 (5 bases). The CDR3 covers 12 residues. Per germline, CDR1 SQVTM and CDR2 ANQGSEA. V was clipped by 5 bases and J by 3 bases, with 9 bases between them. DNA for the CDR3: TGCAGCGTTCGTCCGGGGACAGATACGCAGTATTTT. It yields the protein CSVRPGTDTQYF.

CDR3 amino acids: CASSPTGDYGYTF. The CDR3 nucleotides read TGTGCCAGCAGTCCGACGGGGGACTATGGCTACACCTTC. V gene TRBV27 combines with J gene TRBJ1-2, with D possibly being TRBD1 (5 bases). CDR3 length: 13 amino acids. Germline CDR1 is MNHEY and CDR2 is SMNVEV (reference sequence). Trimming stripped 5 bases from V and 3 bases from J, with 10 bases between.

The DNA of the CDR3 is TGTGCCAGCAGTCTCCGGGACTACTCCTACAATGAGCAGTTCTTC. Its translation: CASSLRDYSYNEQFF. The chain carries TRBV6-6 and TRBJ2-1, with 7 bases that match TRBD2. CDR1 and CDR2 from the germline V gene are MNHNY and SVGAGI (reference sequence). With V trimmed by 5 bases and J by 0 bases, 4 bases remained unmatched. There are 15 residues in the CDR3.

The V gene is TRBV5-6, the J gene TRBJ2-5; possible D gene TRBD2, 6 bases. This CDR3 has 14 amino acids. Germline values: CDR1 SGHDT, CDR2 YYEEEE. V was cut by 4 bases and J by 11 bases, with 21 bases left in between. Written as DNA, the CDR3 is TGTGCCAGCAGCGAGGGACTCGGGGCTATAAGGCAGTACTTC. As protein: CASSEGLGAIRQYF.

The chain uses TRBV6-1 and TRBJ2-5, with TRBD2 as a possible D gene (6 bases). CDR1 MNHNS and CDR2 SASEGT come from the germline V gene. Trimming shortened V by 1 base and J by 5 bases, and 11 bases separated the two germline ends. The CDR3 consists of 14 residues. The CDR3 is CASSEGGTRETQYF. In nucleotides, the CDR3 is TGTGCCAGCAGTGAAGGCGGGACGCGCGAGACCCAGTACTTC.